This T cell receptor (beta chain) derives from a study of blood T cells in healthy people across ages. Study context: About one barcoded beta molecule per two T cells was the capture yield of template switching.

The study, taken as a whole, reports: It was held that the diversity estimates obtained from one million T cells were underestimates.

With 1 base removed from V and 6 bases from J, the gap between germline ends came to 19 bases. This CDR3 comprises 16 residues. Germline V gene sequence: CDR1 LGHDT, CDR2 YNNKEL (reference sequence). This clonotype was detected a few times. The antigen is undetermined. Primers used in a second PCR of about 7 to 11 cycles were a sample-barcoded 5' primer and a J-beta primer mix. The template-switch adaptor, which had 12 random nucleotides, put a tag on each cDNA molecule. From the 5' RACE reads, TCRdb called clonotypes with MiXCR, one entry per CDR3 protein. The sample has 760,000 or so distinct CDR3 sequences, roughly 25% seen once. The sample was also reused in another study, on T cells of mothers and their children.

The sequenced sample was blood. This clonotype was obtained from a boy aged 5 to 17 in good health. The chain carries TRBV3-1 and TRBJ2-7; D remains unclear. This chain's CDR3 is CASSQGSSNLRSEQYF. The CDR3 DNA sequence: TGTGCCAGCAGCCAAGGGTCGTCTAACCTCCGTTCCGAGCAGTACTTC.